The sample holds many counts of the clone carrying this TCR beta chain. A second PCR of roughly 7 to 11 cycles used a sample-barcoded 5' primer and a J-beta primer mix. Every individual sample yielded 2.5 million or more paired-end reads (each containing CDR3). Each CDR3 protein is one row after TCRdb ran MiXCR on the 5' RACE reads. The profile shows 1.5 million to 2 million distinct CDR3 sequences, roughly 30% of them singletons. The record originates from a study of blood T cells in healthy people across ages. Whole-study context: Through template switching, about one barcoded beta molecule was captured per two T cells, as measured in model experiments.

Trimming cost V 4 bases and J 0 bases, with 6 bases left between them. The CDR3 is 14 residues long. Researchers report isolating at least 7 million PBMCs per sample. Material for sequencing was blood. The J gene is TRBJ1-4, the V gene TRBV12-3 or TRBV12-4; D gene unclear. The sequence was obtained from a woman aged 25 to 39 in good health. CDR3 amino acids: CASSSTSTNEKLFF. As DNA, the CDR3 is TGTGCCAGCAGTTCGACATCAACTAATGAAAAACTGTTTTTT.